The next 17 T cell receptor beta chains were all read from a single sample in a study of cytomegalovirus exposure and HLA in healthy donors. Use of 60 Vbeta and 13 Jbeta primers characterized the PCR. Assay: immunoSEQ multiplex PCR; the TCRdb copy retains only in-frame clones and omits some. Of approximately 100,000 clones listed, roughly 82% are singletons. The sample consisted of PBMCs. These receptors were obtained from a woman aged 18-29 years in good health and CMV-seronegative.

The CDR3 DNA reads TGCAGTGCTAGCCCGGGGGTAGCCCTGTACTTC. Its protein is CSASPGVALYF. The chain employs TRBV20-1 and TRBJ2-5, with D possibly being TRBD2 (6 bases). Germline CDR1 reads DFQATT; CDR2 reads SNEGSKA (reference sequence). CDR3 length: 11 residues. The ends were cut back, 3 bases at V and 13 bases at J, with 15 bases in the middle.

A word on this clone: Germline is not matched at one junction end, which may reflect a read error. The chain joins TRBV2 to TRBJ2-1; D possibly corresponds to TRBD2 (6 bases). The germline CDR1 and CDR2 sequences are SNHLY and FYNNEI. This CDR3 contains 10 residues. The CDR3 protein is CASGRDSEIF. Written as DNA, the CDR3 is TGTGCCAGCGGCCGGGACTCGGAGATCTTC.

This clone was counted only a few times. The chain carries TRBV6-5 and TRBJ2-7; 13 bases are shared with TRBD2. Germline loops: CDR1 MNHEY, CDR2 SVGAGI. The CDR3 loop spans 15 amino acids. J lost 2 bases, V lost 5 bases, and 3 bases had no gene match. Here the CDR3 reads CASSRTSGGAYEQYF. DNA of the CDR3: TGTGCCAGCAGTAGGACTAGCGGGGGAGCCTACGAGCAGTACTTC.

The chain carries TRBV6-1 and TRBJ2-2; 9 bases fit TRBD1. CDR1 MNHNS and CDR2 SASEGT come from the germline V gene. V gave up 4 bases and J gave up 7 bases; unmatched junction bases: 13. This CDR3 region has 17 residues. This chain's CDR3 is CASSVNNRGRDGGELFF. For the CDR3, the DNA is TGTGCCAGCAGTGTCAATAACAGGGGGCGAGACGGCGGGGAGCTGTTTTTT.

J is TRBJ1-4 and V is TRBV7-9; 8 bases are a match to TRBD1. The V gene's germline CDR1 is SEHNR and CDR2 FQNEAQ (reference sequence). The CDR3 covers 14 residues. The junction had 4 bases not matched to a gene; V was cut back by 4 bases and J by 6 bases. CDR3 nucleotides: TGTGCCAGCAGCTCTGGACAGGGTCATGAAAAACTGTTTTTT. This codes for CASSSGQGHEKLFF.

The rearrangement links TRBV27 to TRBJ1-6, with D possibly TRBD1 on 5 matching bases. The germline V and J ends were trimmed by 4 bases and 6 bases, with 7 bases remaining between them. Looked up from germline, CDR1 is MNHEY and CDR2 is SMNVEV (reference sequence). This CDR3 has 13 amino acids. The CDR3 DNA sequence: TGTGCCAGCAGTTACCAGGGTAATTCACCCCTCCACTTT. Its translation: CASSYQGNSPLHF.

This chain joins TRBV15 and TRBJ2-7; D may be TRBD1 (6 bases). The CDR3 spans 16 residues. Germline CDR1 is LNHNV and CDR2 is YYDKDF (reference sequence). V lost 0 bases to trimming and J lost 5 bases, with 17 bases between them. The CDR3 region is CATSRDRTAPENEQYF. The CDR3 DNA reads as TGTGCCACCAGCAGAGATAGGACAGCGCCTGAGAACGAGCAGTACTTC.

The V gene is TRBV7-2, the J gene TRBJ2-2, with a weak D call TRBD1 (5 bases). Germline V gene lookup returns CDR1 SGHTA and CDR2 FQGNSA. Trimming removed 4 bases at V and 8 bases at J, with 14 bases between. The CDR3 spans 14 residues. The CDR3 sequence: CASSSLIGAGELFF. CDR3 DNA: TGTGCCAGCAGCTCCTTGATAGGGGCAGGGGAGCTGTTTTTT.

This chain joins TRBV28 and TRBJ2-2; D remains unclear. Germline lookup yields CDR1 MDHEN and CDR2 SYDVKM. Trimming removed 4 bases at V and 7 bases at J, with 7 bases between. The CDR3 contains 12 residues. Here the CDR3 reads CASSSPGGELFF. Written as DNA, the CDR3 is TGTGCCAGCAGTTCCCCGGGCGGGGAGCTGTTTTTT. Looking up the rest from reference TRBV28 and TRBJ2-2 gives the full variable domain: DVKVTQSSRYLVKRTGEKVFLECVQDMDHENMFWYRQDPGLGLRLIYFSYDVKMKEKGDIPEGYSVSREKKERFSLILESASTNQTSMYLCASSSPGGELFFGEGSRLTVL.

The chain employs TRBV19 and TRBJ2-1; D gene uncertain. CDR3 length: 14 amino acids. V was trimmed by 3 bases and J by 4 bases, leaving 10 bases between them. The germline V gene encodes CDR1 LNHDA and CDR2 SQIVND (reference sequence). CDR3 in amino acids: CASSMRSEYNEQFF. CDR3 in DNA: TGTGCCAGTAGTATGCGAAGCGAATACAATGAGCAGTTCTTC. The full variable domain, its missing parts supplied by reference TRBV19 and TRBJ2-1, is DGGITQSPKYLFRKEGQNVTLSCEQNLNHDAMYWYRQDPGQGLRLIYYSQIVNDFQKGDIAEGYSVSREKKESFPLTVTSAQKNPTAFYLCASSMRSEYNEQFFGPGTRLTVL.

The chain combines TRBV9 with TRBJ1-2; 12 bases agree with TRBD1. With V trimmed by 3 bases and J by 6 bases, 15 bases remained unmatched. The CDR3 covers 18 residues. Germline CDR1 SGDLS, CDR2 YYNGEE. CDR3 sequence reads: CASSGLGTGGSFTNGYTF. The CDR3 DNA reads as TGTGCCAGCAGCGGCCTAGGGACAGGGGGCTCTTTTACGAATGGCTACACCTTC.

The chain recombines TRBV6-5 with TRBJ2-7; D unresolved. CDR3 length equals 13 residues. Looked up from germline, CDR1 is MNHEY and CDR2 is SVGAGI. V lost 10 bases to trimming and J lost 3 bases, with 16 bases between them. CDR3 nucleotide sequence: TGTGCCACTGCGCTTGGGCCCGACTACGAGCAGTACTTC. As protein: CATALGPDYEQYF.

DNA of the CDR3: TGTGCCAGCAGCACCCAAAAAGGGGCCGGATCCTACGAGCAGTACTTC. This gives the protein CASSTQKGAGSYEQYF. The chain uses TRBV21-1 and TRBJ2-7; the D call of TRBD1 is as the table states it, not checked on the DNA. TRBV21-1 is described as a pseudogene. This CDR3 is 16 amino acids long.

The chain is built from TRBV5-6 and TRBJ2-5; the match to TRBD2 covers 12 bases. The last part of the DNA fits TRBJ2-7 better; the J call may be wrong. From germline, CDR1 is SGHDT and CDR2 YYEEEE. The CDR3 extends over 18 amino acids. CDR3 sequence: CASSLEKTSGRISYEQYF. The CDR3 DNA reads as TGTGCCAGCAGCTTGGAGAAGACTAGCGGGAGAATAAGCTACGAGCAGTACTTC.

The chain is built from TRBV2 and TRBJ2-4; 12 bases are a match to TRBD2. The junction had 7 bases not matched to a gene; V was cut back by 5 bases and J by 8 bases. This CDR3 has 15 amino acids. Germline values: CDR1 SNHLY, CDR2 FYNNEI. CDR3 residues: CASSSLAGGLYIQYF. The CDR3 DNA reads as TGTGCCAGCAGTTCTCTAGCGGGGGGGCTATACATTCAGTACTTC.

The J gene is TRBJ2-3, the V gene TRBV10-3; 10 nucleotides match TRBD1. The length of the CDR3 is 15 residues. Per germline, CDR1 ENHRY and CDR2 SYGVKD. Trimming took 4 bases from V and 4 from J; bases not matched to a gene: 5. CDR3 loop: CAISGRDRGSDTQYF. The CDR3 DNA is TGTGCCATCAGTGGCCGGGACAGGGGATCAGATACGCAGTATTTT.

V gene TRBV2 combines with J gene TRBJ1-3; 8 positions match TRBD1. CDR1 is SNHLY and CDR2 is FYNNEI in the germline V gene. V was clipped by 7 bases and J by 4 bases; unmatched bases: 9. The CDR3 has 15 amino acids. CDR3 DNA: TGTGCCAGCAACGGACAGGGTAACAAAGGAAACACCATATATTTT. This codes for CASNGQGNKGNTIYF.